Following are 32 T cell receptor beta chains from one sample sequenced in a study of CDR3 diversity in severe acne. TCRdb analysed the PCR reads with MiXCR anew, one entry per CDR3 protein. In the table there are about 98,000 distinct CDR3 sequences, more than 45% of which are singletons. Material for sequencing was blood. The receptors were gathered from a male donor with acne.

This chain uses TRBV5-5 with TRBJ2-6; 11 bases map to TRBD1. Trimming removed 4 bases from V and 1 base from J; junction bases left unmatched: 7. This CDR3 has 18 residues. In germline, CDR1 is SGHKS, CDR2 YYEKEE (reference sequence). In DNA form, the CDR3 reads TGTGCCAGCAGCGCGGGGACAGGGGGGAATTCTGGGGCCAACGTCCTGACTTTC. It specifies CASSAGTGGNSGANVLTF.

The CDR3 DNA reads TGTGCCAGCAGCGTATCGGCGGGGACGACCTACGAGCAGTACTTC. Its protein is CASSVSAGTTYEQYF. The chain recombines TRBV9 with TRBJ2-7; possibly TRBD2 for D (6 bases). The CDR3 is 15 amino acids. V lost 1 base to trimming and J lost 2 bases, with 13 bases between them. Looked up from germline, CDR1 is SGDLS and CDR2 is YYNGEE.

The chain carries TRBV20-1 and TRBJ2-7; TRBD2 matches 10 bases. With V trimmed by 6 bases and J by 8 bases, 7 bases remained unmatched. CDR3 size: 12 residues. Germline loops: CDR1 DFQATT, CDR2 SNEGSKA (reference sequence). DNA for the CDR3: TGCAGTGCGAATCTAGCGGGAGTTAAGCAGTACTTC. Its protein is CSANLAGVKQYF.

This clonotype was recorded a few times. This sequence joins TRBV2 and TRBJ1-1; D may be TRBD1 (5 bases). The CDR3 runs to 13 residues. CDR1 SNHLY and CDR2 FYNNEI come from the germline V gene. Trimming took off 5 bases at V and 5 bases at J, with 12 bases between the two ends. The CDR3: CASSRGRSTEAFF. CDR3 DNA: TGTGCCAGCAGTCGGGGACGCAGTACTGAAGCTTTCTTT.

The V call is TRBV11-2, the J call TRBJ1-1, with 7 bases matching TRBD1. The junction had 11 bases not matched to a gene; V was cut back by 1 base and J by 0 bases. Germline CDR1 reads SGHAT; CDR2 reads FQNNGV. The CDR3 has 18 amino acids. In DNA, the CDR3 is TGTGCCAGCAGCTTAGGACAGGGTCGGATCGGCTTGAACACTGAAGCTTTCTTT. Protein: CASSLGQGRIGLNTEAFF.

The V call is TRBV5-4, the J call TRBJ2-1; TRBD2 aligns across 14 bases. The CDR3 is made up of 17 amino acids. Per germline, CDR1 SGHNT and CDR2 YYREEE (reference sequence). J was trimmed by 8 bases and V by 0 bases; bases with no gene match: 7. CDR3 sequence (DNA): TGTGCCAGCAGCTTGGGACTAGCGGGAGGGTTACGCGATGAGCAGTTCTTC. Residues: CASSLGLAGGLRDEQFF.

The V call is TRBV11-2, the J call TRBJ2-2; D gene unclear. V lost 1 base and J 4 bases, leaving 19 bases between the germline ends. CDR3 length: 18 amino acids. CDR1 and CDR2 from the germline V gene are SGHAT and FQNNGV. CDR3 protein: CASSLATKTLLGTGELFF. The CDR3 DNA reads TGTGCCAGCAGCTTAGCGACCAAAACCCTACTGGGCACCGGGGAGCTGTTTTTT.

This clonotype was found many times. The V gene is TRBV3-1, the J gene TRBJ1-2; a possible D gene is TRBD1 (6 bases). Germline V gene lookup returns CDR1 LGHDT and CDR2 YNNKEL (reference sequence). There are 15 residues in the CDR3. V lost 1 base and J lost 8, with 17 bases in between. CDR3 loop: CASSQGRGNPYGYTF. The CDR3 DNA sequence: TGTGCCAGCAGCCAAGGCAGGGGAAATCCCTACGGCTACACCTTC.

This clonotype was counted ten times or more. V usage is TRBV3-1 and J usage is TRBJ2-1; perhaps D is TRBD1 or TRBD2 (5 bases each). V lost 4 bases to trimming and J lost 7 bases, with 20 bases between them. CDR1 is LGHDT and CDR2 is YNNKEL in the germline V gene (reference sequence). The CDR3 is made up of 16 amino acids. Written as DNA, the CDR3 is TGTGCCAGCAGCCTACACGCAGTGAGGGGTTGGAATGAGCAGTTCTTC. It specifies CASSLHAVRGWNEQFF.

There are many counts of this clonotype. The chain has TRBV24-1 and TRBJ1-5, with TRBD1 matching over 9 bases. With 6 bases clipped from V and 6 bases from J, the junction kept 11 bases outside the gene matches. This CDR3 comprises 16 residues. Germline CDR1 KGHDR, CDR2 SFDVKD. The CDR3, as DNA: TGTGCCACCAGTTCCGCTCCGGGACAGGGTAGTCAGCCCCAGCATTTT. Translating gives CATSSAPGQGSQPQHF.

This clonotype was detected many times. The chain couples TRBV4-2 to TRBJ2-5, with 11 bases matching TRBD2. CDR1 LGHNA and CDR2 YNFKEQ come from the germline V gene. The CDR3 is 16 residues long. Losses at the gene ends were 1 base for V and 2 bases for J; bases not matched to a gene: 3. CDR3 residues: CASSQGIAGGQETQYF. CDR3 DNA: TGTGCCAGCAGCCAAGGAATAGCGGGAGGGCAAGAGACCCAGTACTTC.

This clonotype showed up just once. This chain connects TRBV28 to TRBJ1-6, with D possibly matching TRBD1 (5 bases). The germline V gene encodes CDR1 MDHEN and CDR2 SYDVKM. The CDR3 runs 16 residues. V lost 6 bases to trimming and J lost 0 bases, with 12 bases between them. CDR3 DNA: TGTGCCAGCAGCCCAGGGAGAAGCTCCTATAATTCACCCCTCCACTTT. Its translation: CASSPGRSSYNSPLHF.

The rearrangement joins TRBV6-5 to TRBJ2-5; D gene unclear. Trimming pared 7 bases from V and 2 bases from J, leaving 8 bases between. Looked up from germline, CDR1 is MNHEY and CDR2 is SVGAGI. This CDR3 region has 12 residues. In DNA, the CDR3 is TGTGCCAGCATGGCGAGACAAGAGACCCAGTACTTC. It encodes CASMARQETQYF.

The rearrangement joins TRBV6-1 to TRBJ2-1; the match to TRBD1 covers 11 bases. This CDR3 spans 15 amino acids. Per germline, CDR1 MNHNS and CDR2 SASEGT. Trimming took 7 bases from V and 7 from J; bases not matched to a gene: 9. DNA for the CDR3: TGTGCCAGCAACGGACACGGGACAGGGGGTAATGAGCAGTTCTTC. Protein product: CASNGHGTGGNEQFF.

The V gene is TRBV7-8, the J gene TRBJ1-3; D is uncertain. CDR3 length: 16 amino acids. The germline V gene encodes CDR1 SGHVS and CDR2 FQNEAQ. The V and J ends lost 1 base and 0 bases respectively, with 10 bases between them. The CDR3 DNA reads TGTGCCAGCAGCTTAGAAAGACACCACTCTGGAAACACCATATATTTT. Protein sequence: CASSLERHHSGNTIYF.

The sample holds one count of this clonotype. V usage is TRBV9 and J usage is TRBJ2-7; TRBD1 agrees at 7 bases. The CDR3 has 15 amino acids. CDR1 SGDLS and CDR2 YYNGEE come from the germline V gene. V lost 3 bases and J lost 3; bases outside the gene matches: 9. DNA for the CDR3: TGTGCCAGCAGCGAAACCGGGACAGTCAGCTACGAGCAGTACTTC. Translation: CASSETGTVSYEQYF.

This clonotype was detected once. The CDR3 DNA follows: TGTGCCAGTCCTAGGTCAAACGCCCCCCTCCACTTT. Its translation: CASPRSNAPLHF. The V gene is TRBV25-1, the J gene TRBJ1-6; D gene uncertain. V shed 9 bases and J shed 13 bases, with 16 bases lying between them. Germline CDR1 reads MGHDK; CDR2 reads SYGVNS. The CDR3 has 12 amino acids. The variable domain in full, with the rest retrieved from reference TRBV25-1 and TRBJ1-6, is EADIYQTPRYLVIGTGKKITLECSQTMGHDKMYWYQQDPGMELHLIHYSYGVNSTEKGDLSSESTVSRIRTEHFPLTLESARPSHTSQYLCASPRSNAPLHFGNGTRLTVT.

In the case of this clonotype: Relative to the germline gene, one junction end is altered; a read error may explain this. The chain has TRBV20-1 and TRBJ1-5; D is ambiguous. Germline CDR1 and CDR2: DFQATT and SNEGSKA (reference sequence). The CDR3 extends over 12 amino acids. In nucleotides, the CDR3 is TGCAGTGCGGCCAGCTACAATCAGCCCCGGCATTTT. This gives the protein CSAASYNQPRHF.

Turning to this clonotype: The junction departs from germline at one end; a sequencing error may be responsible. The CDR3 spells CASSQALAGVGEQYF. CDR3 in DNA: TGCGCCAGCAGCCAAGCCCTAGCGGGAGTTGGAGAGCAGTACTTC. The chain links TRBV2 to TRBJ2-7; 10 nucleotides agree with TRBD2. Germline V CDR1 and CDR2: SNHLY, FYNNEI. This CDR3 is 15 amino acids long.

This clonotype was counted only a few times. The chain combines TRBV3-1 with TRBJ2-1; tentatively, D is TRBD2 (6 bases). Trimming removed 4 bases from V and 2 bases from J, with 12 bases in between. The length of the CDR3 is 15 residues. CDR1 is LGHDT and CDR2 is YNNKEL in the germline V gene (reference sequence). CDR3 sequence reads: CASSPTGDAYNEQFF. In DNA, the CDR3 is TGTGCCAGCAGCCCCACGGGGGATGCCTACAATGAGCAGTTCTTC.

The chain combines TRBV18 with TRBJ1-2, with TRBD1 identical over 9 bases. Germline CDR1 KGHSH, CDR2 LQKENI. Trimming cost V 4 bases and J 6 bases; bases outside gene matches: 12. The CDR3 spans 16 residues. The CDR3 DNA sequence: TGTGCCAGCTCACGCTCACAGGGGGCCGGAGTTCATGGCTACACCTTC. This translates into CASSRSQGAGVHGYTF.

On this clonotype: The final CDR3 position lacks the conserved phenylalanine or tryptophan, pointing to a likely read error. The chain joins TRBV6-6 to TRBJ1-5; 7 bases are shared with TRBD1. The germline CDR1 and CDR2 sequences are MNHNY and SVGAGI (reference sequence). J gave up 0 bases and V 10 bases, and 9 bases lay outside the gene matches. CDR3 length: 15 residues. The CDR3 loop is CATRDRTYSNQPQHS. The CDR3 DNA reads TGTGCCACCCGGGACAGAACATATAGCAATCAGCCCCAGCATTCT.

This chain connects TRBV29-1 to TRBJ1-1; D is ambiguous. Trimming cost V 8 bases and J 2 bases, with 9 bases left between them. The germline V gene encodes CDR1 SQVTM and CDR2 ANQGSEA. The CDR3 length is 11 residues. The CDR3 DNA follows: TGCAGCTACCGGGGTAACACTGAAGCTTTCTTT. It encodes CSYRGNTEAFF.

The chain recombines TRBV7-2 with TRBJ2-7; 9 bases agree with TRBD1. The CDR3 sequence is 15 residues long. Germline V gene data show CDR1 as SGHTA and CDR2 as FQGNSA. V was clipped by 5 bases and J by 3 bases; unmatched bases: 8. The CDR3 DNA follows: TGTGCCAGCAGCCTTAGGACAGGGGCTTACTACGAGCAGTACTTC. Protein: CASSLRTGAYYEQYF.

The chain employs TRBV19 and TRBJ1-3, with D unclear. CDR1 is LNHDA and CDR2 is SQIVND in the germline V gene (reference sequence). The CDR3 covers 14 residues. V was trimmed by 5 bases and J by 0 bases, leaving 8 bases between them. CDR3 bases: TGTGCCAGTAGTCCCTACTCCTCTGGAAACACCATATATTTT. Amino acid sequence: CASSPYSSGNTIYF.

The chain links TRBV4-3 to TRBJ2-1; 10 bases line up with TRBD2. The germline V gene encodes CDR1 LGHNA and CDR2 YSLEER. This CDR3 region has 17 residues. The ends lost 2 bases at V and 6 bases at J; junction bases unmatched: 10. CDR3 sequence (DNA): TGCGCCAGCAGCCAAACTACACTAGCGGGGTCCCCCAATGAGCAGTTCTTC. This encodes CASSQTTLAGSPNEQFF.

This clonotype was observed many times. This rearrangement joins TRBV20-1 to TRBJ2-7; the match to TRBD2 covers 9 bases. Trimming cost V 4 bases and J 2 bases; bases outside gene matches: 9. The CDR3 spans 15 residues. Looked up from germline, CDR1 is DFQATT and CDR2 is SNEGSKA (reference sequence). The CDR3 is CSAIPRLAGTYEQYV. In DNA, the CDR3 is TGCAGTGCTATACCCCGGCTAGCGGGGACCTACGAGCAGTACGTC.

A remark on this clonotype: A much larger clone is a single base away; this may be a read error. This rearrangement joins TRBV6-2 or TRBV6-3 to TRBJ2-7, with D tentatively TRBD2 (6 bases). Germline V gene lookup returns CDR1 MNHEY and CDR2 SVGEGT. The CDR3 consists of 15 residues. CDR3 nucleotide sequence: TGTGCCAGCAGTTACTCTAGCGGAAGCTCCTGCGAGCAGTACTTC. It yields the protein CASSYSSGSSCEQYF.

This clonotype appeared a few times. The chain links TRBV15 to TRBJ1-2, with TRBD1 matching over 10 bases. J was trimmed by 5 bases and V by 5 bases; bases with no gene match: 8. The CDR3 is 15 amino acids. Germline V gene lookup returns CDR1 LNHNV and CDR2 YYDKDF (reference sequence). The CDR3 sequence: CATSAFRDRGYGYTF. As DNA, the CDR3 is TGTGCCACCAGCGCATTTCGGGACAGGGGTTATGGCTACACCTTC.

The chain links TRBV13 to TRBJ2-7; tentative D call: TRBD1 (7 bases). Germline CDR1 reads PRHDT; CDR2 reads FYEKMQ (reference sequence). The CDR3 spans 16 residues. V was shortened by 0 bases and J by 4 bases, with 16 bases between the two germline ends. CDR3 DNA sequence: TGTGCCAGCAGCTTAGGGGACAGGAGCGGGCAGTACGAGCAGTACTTC. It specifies CASSLGDRSGQYEQYF.

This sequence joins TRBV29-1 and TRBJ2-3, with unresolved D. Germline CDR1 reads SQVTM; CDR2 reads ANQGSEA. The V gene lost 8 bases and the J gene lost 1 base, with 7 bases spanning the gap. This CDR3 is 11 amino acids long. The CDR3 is CSPWGTDTQYF. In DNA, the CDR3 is TGCAGCCCTTGGGGCACAGATACGCAGTATTTT.

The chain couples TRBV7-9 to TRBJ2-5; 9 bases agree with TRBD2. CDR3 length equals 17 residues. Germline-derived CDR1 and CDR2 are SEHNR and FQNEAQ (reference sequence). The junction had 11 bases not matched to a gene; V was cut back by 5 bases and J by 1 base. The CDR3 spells CASSRGLAGGLQETQYF. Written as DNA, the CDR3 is TGTGCCAGCAGCAGGGGTCTGGCGGGAGGGCTCCAAGAGACCCAGTACTTC. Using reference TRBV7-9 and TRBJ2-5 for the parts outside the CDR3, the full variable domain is DTGVSQNPRHKITKRGQNVTFRCDPISEHNRLYWYRQTLGQGPEFLTYFQNEAQLEKSRLLSDRFSAERPKGSFSTLEIQRTEQGDSAMYLCASSRGLAGGLQETQYFGPGTRLLVL.